This T cell receptor beta chain came from a study of T cell responses to AZD1222 COVID-19 vaccine. Study overall: Analyses pooled second doses at about 4 or about 12 weeks. Study results and caveats: The reported proportion of spike-specific TCRs targeting unmutated variant regions was nearly half.

Libraries were prepared by immunoSEQ multiplex PCR; TCRdb keeps only in-frame clonotypes and omits some of them. The sample lists approximately 140,000 clones, about 90% occurring once. V was shortened by 0 bases and J by 3 bases, with 12 bases between the two germline ends. CDR3 length: 16 amino acids. CDR1 and CDR2 (germline): LGHNA, YSLEER. In regard to this clone: Antigen specificity is unknown.

The sequence was collected from an adult in good health. Sequenced here: peripheral blood, sampled on day 0 of AZD1222 vaccination. This chain links TRBV4-3 with TRBJ2-1; possible D gene TRBD1, 5 bases. The CDR3 sequence is CASSQDGFQGYNEQFF. The CDR3 DNA reads as TGCGCCAGCAGCCAAGATGGGTTCCAGGGCTACAATGAGCAGTTCTTC.